This T cell receptor (beta chain) emerged from a study of tumor-infiltrating lymphocytes in oesophageal squamous cell carcinoma. Germline loops: CDR1 KGHDR, CDR2 SFDVKD. Trimming cost V 7 bases and J 9 bases; bases outside gene matches: 19. The CDR3 loop spans 17 amino acids. One entry per CDR3 protein results from TCRdb running MiXCR on the PCR reads. This sample carries 17,000 or so distinct CDR3 sequences, around 50% of them seen once, and the ten largest clones take about 43%. The receptor was isolated from a female donor with esophageal squamous cell carcinoma. The sequenced sample consisted of normal esophageal tissue next to the tumor. V gene TRBV24-1 combines with J gene TRBJ2-1; TRBD1 aligns across 8 bases. The CDR3 nucleotides are TGTGCCACCAGCTCGGTTACGACAGGGGATGGGGACACTGAGCAGTTCTTC. Protein product: CATSSVTTGDGDTEQFF.